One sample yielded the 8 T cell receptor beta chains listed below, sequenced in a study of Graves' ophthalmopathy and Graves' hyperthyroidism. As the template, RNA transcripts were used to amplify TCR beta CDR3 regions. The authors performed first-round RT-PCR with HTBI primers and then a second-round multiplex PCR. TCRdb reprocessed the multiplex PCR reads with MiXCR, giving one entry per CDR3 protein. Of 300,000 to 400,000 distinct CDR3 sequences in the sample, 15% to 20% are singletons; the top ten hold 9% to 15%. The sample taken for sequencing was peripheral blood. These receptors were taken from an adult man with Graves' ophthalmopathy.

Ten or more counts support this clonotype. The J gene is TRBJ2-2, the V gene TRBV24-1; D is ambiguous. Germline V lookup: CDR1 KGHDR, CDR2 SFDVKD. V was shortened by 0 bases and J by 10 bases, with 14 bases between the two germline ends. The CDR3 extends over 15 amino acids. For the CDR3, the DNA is TGTGCCACCAGTGATTTGCCGGGTATTGGGTCGGAGCTGTTTTTT. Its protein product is CATSDLPGIGSELFF.

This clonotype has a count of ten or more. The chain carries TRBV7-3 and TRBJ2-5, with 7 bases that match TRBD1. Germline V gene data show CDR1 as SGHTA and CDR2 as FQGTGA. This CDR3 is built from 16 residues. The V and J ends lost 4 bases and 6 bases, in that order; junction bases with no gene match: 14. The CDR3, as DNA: TGTGCCAGCAGCTATATACCGACAGGGCCCAACCAGACCCAGTACTTC. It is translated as CASSYIPTGPNQTQYF.

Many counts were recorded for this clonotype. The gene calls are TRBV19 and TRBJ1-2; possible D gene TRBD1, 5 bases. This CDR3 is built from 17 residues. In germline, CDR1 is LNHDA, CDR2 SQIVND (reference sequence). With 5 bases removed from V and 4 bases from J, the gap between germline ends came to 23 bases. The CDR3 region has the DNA TGTGCCAGTAGTCCCCGCCGACGGAACAGGCACGTCTATGGCTACACCTTC. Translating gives CASSPRRRNRHVYGYTF.

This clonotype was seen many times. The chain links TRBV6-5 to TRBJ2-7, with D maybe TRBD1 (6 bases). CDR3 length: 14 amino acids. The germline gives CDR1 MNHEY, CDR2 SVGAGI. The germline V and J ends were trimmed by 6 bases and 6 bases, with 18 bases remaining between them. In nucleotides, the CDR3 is TGTGCCAGCAGAACGACAGGTATACGGACCGAGCAGTACTTC. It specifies CASRTTGIRTEQYF.

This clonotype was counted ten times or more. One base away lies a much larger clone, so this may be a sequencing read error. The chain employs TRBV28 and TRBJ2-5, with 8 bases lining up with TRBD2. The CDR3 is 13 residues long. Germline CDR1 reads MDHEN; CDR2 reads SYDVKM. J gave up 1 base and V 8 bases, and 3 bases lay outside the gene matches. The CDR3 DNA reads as TGTGCCAGCGGAACTAGCGGCCAAGAGACCCAGTACTTC. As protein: CASGTSGQETQYF.

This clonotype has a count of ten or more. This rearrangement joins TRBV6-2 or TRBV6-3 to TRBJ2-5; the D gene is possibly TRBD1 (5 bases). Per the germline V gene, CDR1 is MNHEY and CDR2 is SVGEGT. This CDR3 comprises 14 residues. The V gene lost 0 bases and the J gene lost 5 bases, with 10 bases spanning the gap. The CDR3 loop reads CASSYSAGIETQYF. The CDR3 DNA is TGTGCCAGCAGTTACTCGGCAGGGATCGAGACCCAGTACTTC.

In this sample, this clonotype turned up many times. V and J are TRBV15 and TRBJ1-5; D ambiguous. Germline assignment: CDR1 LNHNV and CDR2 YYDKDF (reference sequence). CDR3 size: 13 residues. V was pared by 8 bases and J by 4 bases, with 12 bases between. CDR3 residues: CATSWFLNQPQHF. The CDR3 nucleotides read TGTGCCACCTCGTGGTTTCTTAATCAGCCCCAGCATTTT.

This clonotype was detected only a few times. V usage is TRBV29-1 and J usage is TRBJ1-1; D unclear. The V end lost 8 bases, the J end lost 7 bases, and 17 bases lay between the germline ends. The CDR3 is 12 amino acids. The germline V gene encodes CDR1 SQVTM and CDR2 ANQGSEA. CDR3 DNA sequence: TGCAGCATACGGAGCGCAGGCTTTGAAGCTTTCTTT. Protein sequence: CSIRSAGFEAFF.